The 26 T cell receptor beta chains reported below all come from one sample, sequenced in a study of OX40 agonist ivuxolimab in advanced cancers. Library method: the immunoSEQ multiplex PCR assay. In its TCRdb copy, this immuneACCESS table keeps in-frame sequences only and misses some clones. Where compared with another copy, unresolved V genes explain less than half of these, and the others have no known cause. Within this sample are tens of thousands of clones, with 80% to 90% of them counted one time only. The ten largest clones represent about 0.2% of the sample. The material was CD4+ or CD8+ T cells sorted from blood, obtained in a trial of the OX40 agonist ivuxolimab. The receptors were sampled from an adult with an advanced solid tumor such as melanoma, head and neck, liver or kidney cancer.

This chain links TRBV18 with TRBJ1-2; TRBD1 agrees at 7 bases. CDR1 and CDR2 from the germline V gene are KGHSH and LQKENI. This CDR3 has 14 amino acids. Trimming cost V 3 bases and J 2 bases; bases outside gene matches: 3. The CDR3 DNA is TGTGCCAGCTCACCGGGACAGAGCAACTATGGCTACACCTTC. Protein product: CASSPGQSNYGYTF.

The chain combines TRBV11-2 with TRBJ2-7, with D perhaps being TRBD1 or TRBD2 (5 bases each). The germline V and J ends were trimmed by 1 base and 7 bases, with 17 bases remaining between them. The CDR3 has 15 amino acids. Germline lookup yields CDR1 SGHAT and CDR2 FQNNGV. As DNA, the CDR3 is TGTGCCAGCAGCTTAGTCCCCCGGGGCCTCGGGGAGCAGTACGTC. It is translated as CASSLVPRGLGEQYV.

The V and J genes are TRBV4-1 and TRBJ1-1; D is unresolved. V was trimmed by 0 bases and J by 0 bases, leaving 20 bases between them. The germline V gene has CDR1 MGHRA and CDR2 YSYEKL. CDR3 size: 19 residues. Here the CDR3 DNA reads TGCGCCAGCAGCCAAGACGGGTATAGGGAGGGTCGAGTGAACACTGAAGCTTTCTTT. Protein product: CASSQDGYREGRVNTEAFF.

In nucleotides, the CDR3 is TGTGCCAGCTCACCTGGGGCAACCTACGAGCAGTACTTC. This translates into CASSPGATYEQYF. This rearrangement joins TRBV18 to TRBJ2-7, with D perhaps TRBD1 (5 bases). The CDR3 runs to 13 residues. Between the trimmed V and J ends, which lost 3 bases and 2 bases, there was a span of 8 bases. Germline CDR1 reads KGHSH; CDR2 reads LQKENI.

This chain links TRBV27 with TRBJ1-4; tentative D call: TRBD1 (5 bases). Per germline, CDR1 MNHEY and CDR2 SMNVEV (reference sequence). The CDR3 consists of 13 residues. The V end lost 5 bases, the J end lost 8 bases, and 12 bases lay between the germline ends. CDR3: CASSPWGKEKLFF. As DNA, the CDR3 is TGTGCCAGCAGTCCCTGGGGGAAAGAAAAACTGTTTTTT.

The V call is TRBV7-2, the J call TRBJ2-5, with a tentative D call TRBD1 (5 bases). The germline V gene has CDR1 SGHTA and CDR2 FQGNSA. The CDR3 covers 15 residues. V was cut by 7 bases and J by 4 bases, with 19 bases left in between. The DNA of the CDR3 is TGTGCCAGCATGCTTAGTTCAGGGATGCCAGAGACCCAGTACTTC. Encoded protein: CASMLSSGMPETQYF.

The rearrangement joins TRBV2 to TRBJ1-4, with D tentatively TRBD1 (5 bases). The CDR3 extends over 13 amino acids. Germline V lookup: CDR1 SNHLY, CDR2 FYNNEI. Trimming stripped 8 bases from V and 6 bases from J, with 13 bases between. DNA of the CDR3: TGTGCCAGCTCCGGGACGACATATGAAAAACTGTTTTTT. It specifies CASSGTTYEKLFF.

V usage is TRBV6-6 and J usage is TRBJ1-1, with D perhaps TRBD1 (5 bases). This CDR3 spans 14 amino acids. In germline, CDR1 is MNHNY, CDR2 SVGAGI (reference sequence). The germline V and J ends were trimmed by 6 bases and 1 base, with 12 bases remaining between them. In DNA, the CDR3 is TGTGCCAGCAGCGACACGGGGGGGAACACTGAAGCTTTCTTT. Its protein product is CASSDTGGNTEAFF.

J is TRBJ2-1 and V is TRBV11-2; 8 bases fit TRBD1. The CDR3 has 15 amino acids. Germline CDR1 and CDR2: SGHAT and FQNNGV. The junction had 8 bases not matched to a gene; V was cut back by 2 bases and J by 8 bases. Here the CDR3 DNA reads TGTGCCAGCAGCTTATATGGACAGGGAGAAGATGAGCAGTTCTTC. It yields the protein CASSLYGQGEDEQFF.

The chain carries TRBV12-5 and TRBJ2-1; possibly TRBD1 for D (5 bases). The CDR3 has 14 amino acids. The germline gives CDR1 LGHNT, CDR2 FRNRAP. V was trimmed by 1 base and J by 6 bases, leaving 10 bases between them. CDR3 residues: CASGLAGPINEQFF. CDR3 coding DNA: TGTGCTAGTGGTTTGGCAGGGCCGATCAATGAGCAGTTCTTC.

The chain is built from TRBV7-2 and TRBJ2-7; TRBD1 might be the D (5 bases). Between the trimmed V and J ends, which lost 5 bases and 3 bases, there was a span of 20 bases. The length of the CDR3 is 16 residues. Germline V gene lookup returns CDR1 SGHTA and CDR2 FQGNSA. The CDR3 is CASSRQPGAVRYEQYF. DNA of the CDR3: TGTGCCAGCAGCCGACAGCCTGGGGCAGTGCGCTACGAGCAGTACTTC.

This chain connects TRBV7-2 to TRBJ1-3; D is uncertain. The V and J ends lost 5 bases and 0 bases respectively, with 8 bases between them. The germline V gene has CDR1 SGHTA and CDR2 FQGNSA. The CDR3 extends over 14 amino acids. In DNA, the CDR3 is TGTGCCAGCAGCCAGTTTTCCTCTGGAAACACCATATATTTT. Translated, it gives CASSQFSSGNTIYF.

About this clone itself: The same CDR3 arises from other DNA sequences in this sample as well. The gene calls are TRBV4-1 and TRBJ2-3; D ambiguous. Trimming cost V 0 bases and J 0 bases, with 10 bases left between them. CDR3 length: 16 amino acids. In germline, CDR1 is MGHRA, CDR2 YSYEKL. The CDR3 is CASSQDGRTSTDTQYF. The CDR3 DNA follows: TGCGCCAGCAGCCAAGATGGCAGAACAAGCACAGATACGCAGTATTTT.

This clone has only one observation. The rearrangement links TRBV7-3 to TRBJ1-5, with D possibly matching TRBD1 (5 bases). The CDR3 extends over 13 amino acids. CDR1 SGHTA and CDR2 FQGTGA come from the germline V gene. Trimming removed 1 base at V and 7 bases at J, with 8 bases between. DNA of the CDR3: TGTGCCAGCAGCTTAATTGGGGGACAGCCCCAGCATTTT. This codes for CASSLIGGQPQHF.

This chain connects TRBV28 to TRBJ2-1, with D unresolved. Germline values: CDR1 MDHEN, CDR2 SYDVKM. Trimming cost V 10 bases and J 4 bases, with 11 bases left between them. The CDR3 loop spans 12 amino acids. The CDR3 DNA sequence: TGTGCCACCCGTTCCCCTTACAATGAGCAGTTCTTC. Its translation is CATRSPYNEQFF.

This CDR3 reads CASSSGGTGGNQPQHF. In nucleotides, the CDR3 is TGCGCCAGCAGCTCGGGCGGGACAGGGGGCAATCAGCCCCAGCATTTT. The chain employs TRBV5-1 and TRBJ1-5; TRBD1 aligns across 10 bases. This CDR3 comprises 16 residues. The ends lost 3 bases at V and 2 bases at J; junction bases unmatched: 5. Germline CDR1 is SGHRS and CDR2 is YFSETQ.

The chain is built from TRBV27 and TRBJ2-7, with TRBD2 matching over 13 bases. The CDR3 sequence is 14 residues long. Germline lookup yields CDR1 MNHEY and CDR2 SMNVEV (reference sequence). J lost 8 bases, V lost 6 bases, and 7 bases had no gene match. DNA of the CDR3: TGTGCCAGCAGGTTGGGGACTAGCGGGACCAAGCAGTACTTC. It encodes CASRLGTSGTKQYF.

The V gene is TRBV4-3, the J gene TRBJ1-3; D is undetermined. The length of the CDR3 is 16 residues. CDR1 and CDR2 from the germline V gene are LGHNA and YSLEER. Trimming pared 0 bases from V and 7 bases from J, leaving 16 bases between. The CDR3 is CASSQETHHVRNTIYF. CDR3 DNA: TGCGCCAGCAGCCAAGAGACTCACCATGTCCGGAACACCATATATTTT.

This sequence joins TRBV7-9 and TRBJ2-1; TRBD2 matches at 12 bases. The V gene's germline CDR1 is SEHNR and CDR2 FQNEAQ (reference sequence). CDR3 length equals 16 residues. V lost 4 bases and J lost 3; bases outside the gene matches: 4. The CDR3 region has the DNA TGTGCCAGCAGCTCAACTAGCGGGAGGATCTACAATGAGCAGTTCTTC. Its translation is CASSSTSGRIYNEQFF.

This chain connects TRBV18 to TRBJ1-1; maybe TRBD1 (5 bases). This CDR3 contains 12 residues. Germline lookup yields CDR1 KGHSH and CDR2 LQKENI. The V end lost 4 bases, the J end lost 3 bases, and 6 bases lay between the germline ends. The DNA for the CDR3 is TGTGCCAGCTCACGAGGGGACACTGAAGCTTTCTTT. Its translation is CASSRGDTEAFF.

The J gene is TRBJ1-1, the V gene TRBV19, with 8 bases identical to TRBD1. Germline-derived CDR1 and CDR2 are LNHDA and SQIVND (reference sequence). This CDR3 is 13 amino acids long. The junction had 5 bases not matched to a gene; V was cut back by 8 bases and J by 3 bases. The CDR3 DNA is TGTGCCAGTCGGACAGGGTCTTACACTGAAGCTTTCTTT. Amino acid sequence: CASRTGSYTEAFF.

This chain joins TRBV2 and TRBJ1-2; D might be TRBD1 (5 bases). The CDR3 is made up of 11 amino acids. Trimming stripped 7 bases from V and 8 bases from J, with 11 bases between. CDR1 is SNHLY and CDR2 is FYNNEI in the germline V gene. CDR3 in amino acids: CASTVEGGYTF. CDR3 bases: TGTGCCAGCACTGTCGAGGGGGGCTACACCTTC. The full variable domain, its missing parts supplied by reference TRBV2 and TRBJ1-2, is EPEVTQTPSHQVTQMGQEVILRCVPISNHLYFYWYRQILGQKVEFLVSFYNNEISEKSEIFDDQFSVERPDGSNFTLKIRSTKLEDSAMYFCASTVEGGYTFGSGTRLTVV.

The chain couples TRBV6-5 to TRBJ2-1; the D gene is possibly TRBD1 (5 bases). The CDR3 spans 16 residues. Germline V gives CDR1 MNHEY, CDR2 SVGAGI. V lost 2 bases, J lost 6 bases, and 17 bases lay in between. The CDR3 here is CASSYPSVGPPNEQFF. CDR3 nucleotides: TGTGCCAGCAGTTACCCGTCAGTGGGGCCCCCCAATGAGCAGTTCTTC.

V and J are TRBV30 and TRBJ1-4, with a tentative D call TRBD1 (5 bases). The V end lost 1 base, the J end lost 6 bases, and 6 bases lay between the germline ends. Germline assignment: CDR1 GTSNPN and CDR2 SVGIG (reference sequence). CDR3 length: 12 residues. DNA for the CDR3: TGTGCCTGGAGTGGGGGGGATGAAAAACTGTTTTTT. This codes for CAWSGGDEKLFF.

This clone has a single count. The CDR3 loop is CASSFGTGLAYGYTF. CDR3 bases: TGCGCCAGCAGCTTCGGGACAGGTCTCGCCTATGGCTACACCTTC. V usage is TRBV5-1 and J usage is TRBJ1-2; 8 nucleotides agree with TRBD1. CDR1 and CDR2 (germline): SGHRS, YFSETQ. Trimming removed 2 bases from V and 4 bases from J; junction bases left unmatched: 7. The CDR3 is 15 amino acids.

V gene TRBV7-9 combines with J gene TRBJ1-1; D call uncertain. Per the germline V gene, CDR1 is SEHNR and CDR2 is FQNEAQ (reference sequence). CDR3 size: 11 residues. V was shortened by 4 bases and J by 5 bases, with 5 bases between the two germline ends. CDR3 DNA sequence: TGTGCCAGCAGCTCATCGACTGAAGCTTTCTTT. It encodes CASSSSTEAFF.